Presented here are 26 T cell receptor beta chains from one specimen sequenced in a study of beta chain features in type 1 diabetes. Reverse transcription of all isolated RNA meant that expressed TCRB transcripts were sequenced. Here immunoSEQ multiplex PCR was the method, and the copy in TCRdb shows in-frame clones only, minus some. The sample lists about 620,000 clones, roughly 16% occurring once. Sequences were obtained from naive CD4+ T cells from blood. The receptors were sampled from a man between 18 and 29 years old in good health.

The V gene is TRBV7-2, the J gene TRBJ1-4; 9 bases are a match to TRBD1. Germline V gene lookup returns CDR1 SGHTA and CDR2 FQGNSA. CDR3 length: 16 residues. J was trimmed by 2 bases and V by 4 bases; bases with no gene match: 5. The CDR3 spells CASSSPTGGTNEKLFF. Written as DNA, the CDR3 is TGTGCCAGCAGCTCACCCACAGGGGGCACTAATGAAAAACTGTTTTTT.

This clone was detected only a few times. The chain recombines TRBV6-1 with TRBJ2-7; TRBD2 agrees at 8 bases. Germline V gives CDR1 MNHNS, CDR2 SASEGT. This CDR3 region has 15 residues. With 3 bases clipped from V and 2 bases from J, the junction kept 6 bases outside the gene matches. Here the CDR3 reads CASSDRGRITYEQYF. Here the CDR3 DNA reads TGTGCCAGCAGTGACCGCGGGAGGATTACCTACGAGCAGTACTTC.

This clone was counted only a few times. V is TRBV7-2 and J is TRBJ2-4; possibly TRBD1 for D (6 bases). CDR1 and CDR2 from the germline V gene are SGHTA and FQGNSA. Deletions cut 5 bases from V and 4 bases from J, with 15 bases between. This CDR3 has 15 amino acids. The CDR3 region is CASSLGTPRKNIQYF. The CDR3 coding sequence is TGTGCCAGCAGCCTAGGGACACCCCGTAAAAACATTCAGTACTTC.

The chain carries TRBV19 and TRBJ1-5, with TRBD1 as a possible D gene (5 bases). The CDR3 consists of 13 residues. Germline CDR1 is LNHDA and CDR2 is SQIVND (reference sequence). The V gene lost 3 bases and the J gene lost 7 bases, with 10 bases spanning the gap. CDR3 sequence reads: CASSIGGLQPQHF. Here the CDR3 DNA reads TGTGCCAGTAGTATTGGGGGACTCCAGCCCCAGCATTTT.

This clone was seen a few times. The chain joins TRBV5-1 to TRBJ1-4; D might be TRBD1 (6 bases). Germline assignment: CDR1 SGHRS and CDR2 YFSETQ. The CDR3 sequence is 16 residues long. V lost 4 bases and J lost 4, with 17 bases in between. The CDR3 DNA sequence: TGCGCCAGCAGCCCCGGGACACGGGCCCTTAATGAAAAACTGTTTTTT. It specifies CASSPGTRALNEKLFF.

This clone was seen only a few times. The rearrangement uses TRBV21-1 and TRBJ2-3; TRBD1 was called by the table and not checked on the DNA. TRBV21-1 counts as a pseudogene. The CDR3 contains 12 residues. CDR3 in amino acids: CASKTKGVPQYF. In DNA, the CDR3 is TGTGCCAGCAAGACAAAGGGGGTACCGCAGTATTTT.

This clone was counted a few times. Other nucleotide sequences in the sample specify the same CDR3. The CDR3 DNA follows: TGTGCCAGCAGTACCCCGGGCACAGATACGCAGTATTTT. Protein product: CASSTPGTDTQYF. V usage is TRBV28 and J usage is TRBJ2-3; D is undetermined. The CDR3 is made up of 13 amino acids. The V end lost 5 bases, the J end lost 1 base, and 7 bases lay between the germline ends. From germline, CDR1 is MDHEN and CDR2 SYDVKM.

This chain joins TRBV6-5 and TRBJ1-1; perhaps TRBD1 as D (5 bases). V was clipped by 8 bases and J by 4 bases, with 8 bases between them. The CDR3 length is 11 residues. Germline CDR1 reads MNHEY; CDR2 reads SVGAGI. CDR3 loop: CASRGATEAFF. The CDR3 DNA reads as TGTGCCAGCCGCGGGGCCACTGAAGCTTTCTTT.

The V call is TRBV30, the J call TRBJ1-2; D gene ambiguous. Germline V gene lookup returns CDR1 GTSNPN and CDR2 SVGIG (reference sequence). This CDR3 region has 12 residues. V dropped 4 bases and J dropped 5 bases, with 11 bases sitting between them. The DNA for the CDR3 is TGTGCCTGGATGGTCAAGGGATATGGCTACACCTTC. As protein: CAWMVKGYGYTF.

This clone was picked up a small number of times. The gene calls are TRBV14 and TRBJ1-2; no reliable D call. CDR1 is SGHDN, CDR2 FVKESK, per germline. With 4 bases removed from V and 2 bases from J, the gap between germline ends came to 23 bases. The CDR3 is 18 amino acids. The CDR3 here is CASSPLLAARNLNYGYTF. CDR3 coding DNA: TGTGCCAGCAGCCCGCTTTTAGCAGCCCGGAACCTCAACTATGGCTACACCTTC.

Remarks on this clone: This same CDR3 is encoded by further DNA sequences in the sample. This chain connects TRBV27 to TRBJ2-3; D unclear. The CDR3 sequence is 11 residues long. Germline values: CDR1 MNHEY, CDR2 SMNVEV (reference sequence). V shed 6 bases and J shed 2 bases, with 3 bases lying between them. CDR3 sequence: CASRVTDTQYF. The CDR3 nucleotides are TGTGCCAGCAGAGTCACAGATACGCAGTATTTT.

This clone was counted a few times. The chain joins TRBV28 to TRBJ1-3; D gene ambiguous. The CDR3 is 14 residues long. Trimming shortened V by 7 bases and J by 0 bases, and 10 bases separated the two germline ends. The germline V gene encodes CDR1 MDHEN and CDR2 SYDVKM. CDR3 in DNA: TGTGCCAGCACCGCGATTTACTCTGGAAACACCATATATTTT. Amino acids: CASTAIYSGNTIYF. The full variable domain, its missing parts supplied by reference TRBV28 and TRBJ1-3, is DVKVTQSSRYLVKRTGEKVFLECVQDMDHENMFWYRQDPGLGLRLIYFSYDVKMKEKGDIPEGYSVSREKKERFSLILESASTNQTSMYLCASTAIYSGNTIYFGEGSWLTVV.

V is TRBV28 and J is TRBJ1-2; 7 bases map to TRBD1. With V trimmed by 2 bases and J by 2 bases, 5 bases remained unmatched. The CDR3 spans 15 residues. Germline CDR1 reads MDHEN; CDR2 reads SYDVKM. CDR3: CASSLQAGGNYGYTF. CDR3 coding DNA: TGTGCCAGCAGTTTACAGGCAGGGGGGAACTATGGCTACACCTTC.

Here the CDR3 reads CSAMTGQGGNQPQHF. CDR3 nucleotides: TGCAGCGCTATGACCGGACAGGGCGGAAATCAGCCCCAGCATTTT. V and J are TRBV29-1 and TRBJ1-5, with 8 bases fitting TRBD1. The CDR3 is 15 amino acids. In germline, CDR1 is SQVTM, CDR2 ANQGSEA. V was clipped by 7 bases and J by 4 bases; unmatched bases: 12.

Here the CDR3 reads CAVRQGTINEQFF. The CDR3 nucleotides are TGTGCCGTGAGACAGGGTACGATCAATGAGCAGTTCTTC. The genes are TRBV10-3 and TRBJ2-1; TRBD1 aligns across 7 bases. Germline CDR1 and CDR2: ENHRY and SYGVKD. Trimming removed 11 bases from V and 6 bases from J; junction bases left unmatched: 10. This CDR3 is 13 amino acids long.

This sequence joins TRBV7-2 and TRBJ2-7, with 7 bases identical to TRBD1. The CDR3 loop spans 14 amino acids. CDR1 is SGHTA and CDR2 is FQGNSA in the germline V gene. With V trimmed by 5 bases and J by 9 bases, 13 bases remained unmatched. The CDR3, as DNA: TGTGCCAGCAGCCCACCACAGGGGCCTTGGGCGCAGTACTTC. Protein: CASSPPQGPWAQYF. Complete variable domain (other parts from reference TRBV7-2 and TRBJ2-7): GAGVSQSPSNKVTEKGKDVELRCDPISGHTALYWYRQSLGQGLEFLIYFQGNSAPDKSGLPSDRFSAERTGGSVSTLTIQRTQQEDSAVYLCASSPPQGPWAQYFGPGTRLTVT.

This clone was seen only a few times. V usage is TRBV5-4 and J usage is TRBJ2-7; TRBD1 agrees at 9 bases. Germline trimming cut 4 bases from V and 2 bases from J; bases unmatched to any gene: 4. This CDR3 has 14 amino acids. CDR1 is SGHNT and CDR2 is YYREEE in the germline V gene (reference sequence). The CDR3 region is CASSPGTGTYEQYF. DNA of the CDR3: TGTGCCAGCAGCCCCGGGACAGGGACCTACGAGCAGTACTTC.

The genes are TRBV4-3 and TRBJ1-4, with D unclear. With 3 bases removed from V and 7 bases from J, the gap between germline ends came to 12 bases. Germline CDR1 and CDR2: LGHNA and YSLEER. This CDR3 region has 14 residues. CDR3 in DNA: TGCGCCAGCAGCCACCATTCGGAAGGTGAAAAACTGTTTTTT. It is translated as CASSHHSEGEKLFF.

There are a few counts of this clone. This chain connects TRBV5-1 to TRBJ1-4, with D possibly TRBD1 on 6 matching bases. V was clipped by 2 bases and J by 3 bases, with 8 bases between them. Per the germline V gene, CDR1 is SGHRS and CDR2 is YFSETQ. The CDR3 is 14 amino acids. CDR3 sequence: CASSFAGANEKLFF. For the CDR3, the DNA is TGCGCCAGCAGCTTCGCAGGGGCTAATGAAAAACTGTTTTTT.

The rearrangement uses TRBV4-2 and TRBJ1-1; 8 bases fit TRBD1. This CDR3 is built from 16 residues. Germline lookup yields CDR1 LGHNA and CDR2 YNFKEQ. With 1 base clipped from V and 7 bases from J, the junction kept 11 bases outside the gene matches. The CDR3 nucleotides are TGTGCCAGCAGCCAAGCCCCCTCGGACAGGGTGGTTGAAGCTTTCTTT. Translation gives CASSQAPSDRVVEAFF.

This clone turned up a few times. The V call is TRBV9, the J call TRBJ2-7; possibly TRBD2 for D (5 bases). Trimming took off 3 bases at V and 5 bases at J, with 15 bases between the two ends. Germline CDR1 reads SGDLS; CDR2 reads YYNGEE. This CDR3 is 14 amino acids long. The CDR3 is CASSETLRAHEQYF. The CDR3 nucleotides are TGTGCCAGCAGCGAAACCCTGAGGGCCCACGAGCAGTACTTC.

V and J are TRBV5-6 and TRBJ2-5; D ambiguous. This CDR3 is built from 13 residues. Between the trimmed V and J ends, which lost 2 bases and 4 bases, there was a span of 9 bases. Germline loops: CDR1 SGHDT, CDR2 YYEEEE. The DNA for the CDR3 is TGTGCCAGCAGCTTACCCCTCACAGAGACCCAGTACTTC. Residues: CASSLPLTETQYF.

The V gene is TRBV6-6, the J gene TRBJ1-2; D is possibly TRBD1 (5 bases). Germline V gene sequence: CDR1 MNHNY, CDR2 SVGAGI (reference sequence). The CDR3 length is 13 residues. Trimming pared 2 bases from V and 6 bases from J, leaving 10 bases between. The DNA of the CDR3 is TGTGCCAGCAGTTACACCAGGGAGAATGGCTACACCTTC. Translating gives CASSYTRENGYTF.

The rearrangement joins TRBV6-6 to TRBJ2-5; D may match TRBD1 or TRBD2 (5 bases each). Germline V gene data show CDR1 as MNHNY and CDR2 as SVGAGI (reference sequence). This CDR3 has 15 amino acids. Trimming took 2 bases from V and 4 from J, leaving 14 bases between them. The CDR3 DNA is TGTGCCAGCAGTTACCCGTCGAACGGGGCAGAGACCCAGTACTTC. Amino acids: CASSYPSNGAETQYF.

The chain is built from TRBV30 and TRBJ1-1; perhaps TRBD1 as D (6 bases). With 0 bases removed from V and 6 bases from J, the gap between germline ends came to 14 bases. The CDR3 is 14 residues long. The germline CDR1 and CDR2 sequences are GTSNPN and SVGIG (reference sequence). The CDR3, as DNA: TGTGCCTGGAGTGTAAGGACAGATATCGCTGAAGCTTTCTTT. The encoded protein is CAWSVRTDIAEAFF.

Only a few counts were recorded for this clone. The gene calls are TRBV7-3 and TRBJ2-5; TRBD1 is a possible D gene (6 bases). Germline CDR1 is SGHTA and CDR2 is FQGTGA. The CDR3 has 14 amino acids. The V gene lost 3 bases and the J gene lost 0 bases, with 8 bases spanning the gap. The CDR3 DNA is TGTGCCAGCAGCTTGGCAGGGGACCAAGAGACCCAGTACTTC. Translated, it gives CASSLAGDQETQYF. Combining the CDR3 with reference TRBV7-3 and TRBJ2-5 gives the whole variable domain GAGVSQTPSNKVTEKGKYVELRCDPISGHTALYWYRQSLGQGPEFLIYFQGTGAADDSGLPNDRFFAVRPEGSVSTLKIQRTERGDSAVYLCASSLAGDQETQYFGPGTRLLVL.